The rows below give T cell receptor beta chains drawn from one sample of a study of identical twins. TCRdb recomputed calls from the 5' RACE reads with MiXCR, one row per CDR3 protein. The table lists approximately 590,000 distinct CDR3 sequences, 7.5% to 10% of them singletons. The same sample was also used in a study of yellow fever vaccine responses in identical twins.

The sample taken for sequencing was PBMCs. Source of these receptors: a young woman in good health. Both conserved end residues are part of each CDR3. D genes are given only for firm matches. A clone size is listed for some rows: how often the clone was seen (once, few, many), or a class if it is expanded.

TRBD1,TRBV15,few,TRBJ2-3,CATSLSQGVLDTQYF,TGTGCCACCAGCCTTTCACAGGGGGTGTTAGATACGCAGTATTTT
TRBD2,TRBV20-1,-,TRBJ2-3,CSASSLAAGGDTQYF,TGCAGTGCTAGTAGCCTAGCGGCCGGCGGTGATACGCAGTATTTT
TRBD1,TRBV7-9,many,TRBJ2-7,CASSSTDRGRQYF,TGTGCCAGCAGCTCGACGGACAGGGGGAGGCAGTACTTC
-,TRBV29-1,-,TRBJ2-1,CSVVFRGRYEQFF,TGCAGCGTTGTTTTTCGGGGGAGATATGAGCAGTTCTTC
-,TRBV6-1,many,TRBJ2-3,CASSRPDGSTDTQYF,TGTGCCAGCAGTCGGCCGGACGGAAGCACAGATACGCAGTATTTT
TRBD1,TRBV15,few,TRBJ2-6,CATSRERTGDSGANVLTF,TGTGCCACCAGCAGAGAACGGACAGGGGACTCTGGGGCCAACGTCCTGACTTTC
-,TRBV7-9,few,TRBJ2-7,CASSSSQQLTYEQYF,TGTGCCAGCAGCTCTAGCCAGCAGCTTACCTACGAGCAGTACTTC
-,TRBV6-1,many,TRBJ1-1,CASRIYGGNTEAFF,TGTGCCAGCAGAATCTACGGGGGGAACACTGAAGCTTTCTTT
-,TRBV10-3,few,TRBJ2-1,CAISSGTTPQFF,TGTGCCATCAGCTCGGGGACCACCCCCCAGTTCTTC
-,TRBV14,few,TRBJ2-5,CASSQVGQETQYF,TGTGCCAGCAGCCAAGTCGGCCAAGAGACCCAGTACTTC
TRBD2,TRBV12-3/TRBV12-4,few,TRBJ2-7,CASSLAHRLAGPPGQYF,TGTGCCAGCAGTTTAGCGCATCGGCTAGCGGGACCCCCGGGGCAGTACTTC
-,TRBV7-2,few,TRBJ2-2,CASSQVGYTGELFF,TGTGCCAGCAGCCAAGTGGGTTACACCGGGGAGCTGTTTTTT
-,TRBV5-1,-,TRBJ1-3,CASSLEVWQPDSGNTIYF,TGCGCCAGCAGCTTGGAAGTGTGGCAGCCTGACTCTGGAAACACCATATATTTT
TRBD2,TRBV6-1,many,TRBJ2-3,CASSAERGSTDTQYF,TGTGCCAGCAGTGCAGAGCGGGGAAGCACAGATACGCAGTATTTT
-,TRBV20-1,-,TRBJ2-7,CSARGVGTVITSGQYF,TGCAGTGCTAGGGGAGTCGGCACAGTTATTACGAGTGGGCAGTACTTC
TRBD2,TRBV25-1,many,TRBJ2-2,CASSAHPSSGRTNTGELFF,TGTGCCAGCAGTGCCCATCCCTCTAGCGGGAGGACAAACACCGGGGAGCTGTTTTTT
-,TRBV20-1,few,TRBJ2-2,CSAARWGNGELFF,TGCAGTGCTGCACGGTGGGGGAACGGGGAGCTGTTTTTT
TRBD2,TRBV20-1,few,TRBJ2-1,CSASPLAGTRNEQFF,TGCAGTGCGAGTCCTCTAGCGGGAACGAGGAATGAGCAGTTCTTC
TRBD1,TRBV5-1,many,TRBJ1-1,CASSWTGGNTEAFF,TGCGCCAGCAGTTGGACAGGCGGAAACACTGAAGCTTTCTTT
TRBD2,TRBV4-3,many,TRBJ2-2,CASSQDPSGTVGELFF,TGCGCCAGCAGCCAAGATCCTAGCGGGACGGTCGGGGAGCTGTTTTTT
-,TRBV7-3,many,TRBJ2-2,CASTGSGTGELFF,TGTGCCAGCACCGGTAGCGGCACCGGGGAGCTGTTTTTT
-,TRBV5-1,few,TRBJ1-2,CASSLGFEGYGYTF,TGCGCCAGCAGCTTGGGGTTTGAGGGATATGGCTACACCTTC
-,TRBV7-8,few,TRBJ2-1,CASSLVGEAATTYNEQFF,TGTGCCAGCAGCTTAGTTGGGGAGGCGGCCACGACCTACAATGAGCAGTTCTTC
TRBD1,TRBV6-1,once,TRBJ2-1,CASTDRGTYNEQFF,TGTGCCAGCACGGACAGGGGGACATACAATGAGCAGTTCTTC
TRBD1,TRBV12-3/TRBV12-4,few,TRBJ2-7,CASRGGTGGLSEQYF,TGTGCCAGCAGAGGAGGGACAGGTGGGTTAAGCGAGCAGTACTTC
-,TRBV11-2,-,TRBJ2-5,CASSQEGRYQETQYF,TGTGCCAGCAGCCAGGAGGGCCGGTACCAAGAGACCCAGTACTTC
TRBD1,TRBV7-6,-,TRBJ1-6,CASSPYPRTGNSPLHF,TGTGCCAGCAGCCCTTACCCCCGGACAGGGAATTCACCCCTCCACTTT
TRBD1,TRBV4-1,few,TRBJ2-4,CASSQVGTGGSIQYF,TGCGCCAGCAGCCAAGTCGGGACAGGGGGTAGCATTCAGTACTTC
-,TRBV29-1,-,TRBJ1-2,CSVGLEGVGYTF,TGCAGCGTTGGACTCGAGGGGGTCGGCTACACCTTC
TRBD1,TRBV10-3,few,TRBJ1-6,CAIRTGDAYNSPLHF,TGTGCCATCAGGACAGGGGATGCCTATAATTCACCCCTCCACTTT
TRBD1,TRBV4-2,many,TRBJ1-2,CASSQENRGAYGYTF,TGTGCCAGCAGCCAGGAGAACAGGGGTGCCTATGGCTACACCTTC
TRBD2,TRBV15,few,TRBJ2-3,CATSRSLAGGVSDTQYF,TGTGCCACCAGCCGCTCCCTCGCGGGGGGTGTTTCAGATACGCAGTATTTT
TRBD2,TRBV20-1,few,TRBJ2-5,CSASELAGVKETQYF,TGCAGTGCTAGCGAACTAGCGGGAGTAAAGGAGACCCAGTACTTC
TRBD2,TRBV12-3/TRBV12-4,many,TRBJ2-7,CASSPREGRNSYEQYF,TGTGCCAGCAGTCCGCGGGAGGGGCGAAACTCCTACGAGCAGTACTTC
TRBD2,TRBV24-1,many,TRBJ2-1,CATSDAYPTSGGGSYNEQFF,TGTGCCACCAGTGATGCCTACCCCACTAGCGGGGGGGGCTCCTACAATGAGCAGTTCTTC
TRBD1,TRBV29-1,few,TRBJ2-5,CSAGEQGLGTQYF,TGCAGTGCTGGGGAACAGGGGCTTGGGACCCAGTACTTC
-,TRBV5-5,many,TRBJ2-5,CASSYGTEETQYF,TGTGCCAGCAGCTACGGGACGGAAGAGACCCAGTACTTC
TRBD2,TRBV9,many,TRBJ2-5,CASSVSTAGGGQETQYF,TGTGCCAGCAGCGTTTCCACCGCTGGGGGGGGGCAAGAGACCCAGTACTTC
-,TRBV7-9,many,TRBJ2-2,CASSFGRSTGELFF,TGTGCCAGCAGCTTCGGCAGGAGCACCGGGGAGCTGTTTTTT
-,TRBV6-6,many,TRBJ1-1,CATTYQGAEAFF,TGTGCCACGACTTACCAGGGCGCTGAAGCTTTCTTT
-,TRBV7-9,-,TRBJ2-1,CASSSPVFYNEQFF,TGTGCCAGCAGCTCACCCGTTTTCTACAATGAGCAGTTCTTC
-,TRBV6-1,many,TRBJ2-1,CASSEAGNNEQFF,TGTGCCAGCAGTGAAGCGGGAAACAATGAGCAGTTCTTC
-,TRBV5-1,many,TRBJ2-5,CASSLGGLETQYF,TGTGCCAGCAGCTTAGGGGGTCTGGAGACCCAGTACTTC
-,TRBV24-1,few,TRBJ2-3,CATSAISRVGTDTQYF,TGTGCCACCAGTGCCATATCCAGGGTTGGAACAGATACGCAGTATTTT
TRBD2,TRBV15,-,TRBJ2-7,CATSRAPGGGDYEQYF,TGTGCCACCAGCAGAGCGCCGGGAGGAGGAGACTACGAGCAGTACTTC
-,TRBV6-1,-,TRBJ2-3,CASSEWALVDTQYF,TGTGCCAGCAGTGAGTGGGCCCTTGTGGATACGCAGTATTTT
-,TRBV20-1,-,TRBJ2-5,CSARPPAAQETQYF,TGCAGTGCTAGACCACCCGCTGCCCAAGAGACCCAGTACTTC
-,TRBV28,-,TRBJ2-7,CASRSKSTGYEQYF,TGTGCCAGCAGGAGCAAATCGACAGGCTACGAGCAGTACTTC
-,TRBV20-1,few,TRBJ1-2,CSASPGYVLGYTF,TGCAGTGCTTCTCCAGGCTACGTCCTAGGCTACACCTTC
-,TRBV7-9,many,TRBJ2-1,CASSQSVF,TGTGCCAGCAGCCAATCTGTCTTC
-,TRBV5-6,few,TRBJ2-7,CASSGPNSYEQYF,TGTGCCAGCAGCGGGCCCAACTCCTACGAGCAGTACTTC
-,TRBV27,few,TRBJ2-1,CASSFSGGLPSYNEQFF,TGTGCCAGCAGTTTTTCAGGTGGACTCCCTTCCTACAATGAGCAGTTCTTC
-,TRBV12-3/TRBV12-4,-,TRBJ2-7,CASSLGGIRQKQYF,TGTGCCAGCAGTTTGGGCGGGATTCGCCAAAAGCAGTACTTC